The clone carrying this T cell receptor beta chain has just one count. Its matching antigen is unknown. Produced via immunoSEQ multiplex PCR; TCRdb's table is partial and in-frame only. The data hold about 520 clones, with 75% to 85% observed a single time. The record originates from a study of T cell repertoires in ileal Crohn's disease. Deletions cut 0 bases from V and 5 bases from J, with 16 bases between. The CDR3 length is 16 residues. Looked up from germline, CDR1 is MNHEY and CDR2 is SVGAGI. Study-wide results and caveats: All patients with clonality above 26.8% had endoscopic recurrence. Clonal expansions were more frequent in active smokers than non-smokers at surgery.

The TCR comes from an adult with Crohn's disease. The chain links TRBV6-5 to TRBJ2-5, with a tentative D call TRBD2 (5 bases). Sequenced input: ileal tissue. Here the CDR3 DNA reads TGTGCCAGCAGTTACTCTCGCCTAGCTGTGGGGGAGACCCAGTACTTC. Its protein is CASSYSRLAVGETQYF.